This passage covers 2 T cell receptor beta chains from one sample sequenced in a study of radiation and T cells in renal cell carcinoma. TCRdb's copy holds only in-frame clones and misses some; the assay was immunoSEQ multiplex PCR. Altogether tens of thousands of clones are present, 70% to 90% being singletons, with the ten largest covering under 25%. Time point here: blood 2 weeks post-SBRT. Treatment of the sample: 15 Gy SBRT to primary tumor, nephrectomy 4 weeks later. Sequenced material: blood, taken from a patient whose treatment included radiotherapy and nephrectomy. Every receptor here comes from a woman aged 45-65 years with renal cell carcinoma.

The chain links TRBV9 to TRBJ2-3, with 7 positions matching TRBD2. With V trimmed by 4 bases and J by 0 bases, 2 bases remained unmatched. Germline loops: CDR1 SGDLS, CDR2 YYNGEE. The CDR3 is made up of 14 amino acids. The CDR3 loop reads CASSPGGSTDTQYF. CDR3 nucleotide sequence: TGTGCCAGCAGCCCGGGGGGTAGCACAGATACGCAGTATTTT. The complete variable domain, with remaining parts taken from reference TRBV9 and TRBJ2-3, reads DSGVTQTPKHLITATGQRVTLRCSPRSGDLSVYWYQQSLDQGLQFLIQYYNGEERAKGNILERFSAQQFPDLHSELNLSSLELGDSALYFCASSPGGSTDTQYFGPGTRLTVL.

This clone showed up just once. The chain is built from TRBV7-2 and TRBJ2-7; 10 nucleotides line up with TRBD2. The CDR3 is 16 residues long. V trimming: 3 bases; J trimming: 2 bases; junction bases outside the gene matches: 7. The germline gives CDR1 SGHTA, CDR2 FQGNSA. CDR3 in amino acids: CASSFRPGLAPYEQYF. As DNA, the CDR3 is TGTGCCAGCAGCTTCCGTCCGGGACTAGCGCCCTACGAGCAGTACTTC.